This T cell receptor (beta chain) was captured in a study of cytomegalovirus exposure and HLA in healthy donors. Regarding the study as a whole: In vitro, three CMV-associated chains proved specific for CMV antigens.

Notes on this clone: Antigen specificity is unknown.

In the PCR, 60 Vbeta and 13 Jbeta primers were used. Authors' data handling: Around 76 million unique TCR beta chains, 10 million to 14 million shared, were counted in a later analysis. Repertoires were generated with immunoSEQ multiplex PCR, while TCRdb's copy carries only in-frame clones and drops some. The V and J calls and clone size are taken from that table; D and trimming were inferred from the DNA. The profile shows fewer than 200,000 clones, around 68% of them singletons. The CDR3 length is 13 residues. CDR1 LNHDA and CDR2 SQIVND come from the germline V gene (reference sequence). The V end was cut by 5 bases, the J end by 3 bases, with 10 bases between.

The source material was PBMCs. This receptor was obtained from a man in his fifties or sixties in good health and CMV-seronegative. The chain couples TRBV19 to TRBJ1-1, with TRBD1 as a possible D gene (5 bases). The CDR3 spells CASSDDSYTEAFF. The CDR3 nucleotides are TGTGCCAGTAGTGACGACAGTTACACTGAAGCTTTCTTT. Using reference TRBV19 and TRBJ1-1 for the parts outside the CDR3, the full variable domain is DGGITQSPKYLFRKEGQNVTLSCEQNLNHDAMYWYRQDPGQGLRLIYYSQIVNDFQKGDIAEGYSVSREKKESFPLTVTSAQKNPTAFYLCASSDDSYTEAFFGQGTRLTVV.